The T cell receptor (beta chain) described here comes from a study of vaccination and CD4 T cells after COVID-19. The Oncomine TCR Beta short-read assay was what sequenced the DNA obtained from cultured CD4+ T cells. In this case, cultured CD4+ T cells provided the extracted genomic DNA. TCRdb fed the PCR reads into MiXCR, producing one record per CDR3 protein. The data hold some 8,300 distinct CDR3 sequences, with less than 50% observed a single time. Trimming cost V 1 base and J 0 bases, with 12 bases left between them. The CDR3 spans 16 residues. Germline V gives CDR1 SEHNR, CDR2 FQNEAQ (reference sequence). This clonotype is labeled as medium-sized. The antigen remains undetermined. Treatment reported: approximately 10-day PBMC culture with coronavirus spike peptide pools or control peptides (ViraFEST assay). US Alpha, Beta and Delta variants postdated the positive PCR dates, which ran from March to December 2020.

This receptor was identified in a human donor who had recovered from COVID-19. The sample was CD4+ T cells from blood, cultured in vitro. The gene calls are TRBV7-9 and TRBJ1-2; D not certain. This CDR3 is CASSLGRSVTNYGYTF. The CDR3 DNA is TGTGCCAGCAGCTTAGGCCGGTCAGTCACTAACTATGGCTACACCTTC.